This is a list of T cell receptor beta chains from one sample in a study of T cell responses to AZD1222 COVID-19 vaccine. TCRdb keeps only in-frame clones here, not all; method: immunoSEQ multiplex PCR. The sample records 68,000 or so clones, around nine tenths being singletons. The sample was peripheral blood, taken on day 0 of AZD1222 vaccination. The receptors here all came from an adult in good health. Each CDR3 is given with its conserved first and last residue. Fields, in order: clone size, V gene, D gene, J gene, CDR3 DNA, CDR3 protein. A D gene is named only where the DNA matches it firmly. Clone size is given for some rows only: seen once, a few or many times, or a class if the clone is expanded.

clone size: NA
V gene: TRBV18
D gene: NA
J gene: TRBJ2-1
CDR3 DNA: TGTGCCAGCTCGCTCTTTGGGACACCAGGGGATGAGCAGTTCTTC
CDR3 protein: CASSLFGTPGDEQFF

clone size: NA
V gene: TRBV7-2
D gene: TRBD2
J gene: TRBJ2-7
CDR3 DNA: TGTGCCAGCAGCTCGGGACTAGCGGGAGGGTACGAGCAGTACTTC
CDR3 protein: CASSSGLAGGYEQYF

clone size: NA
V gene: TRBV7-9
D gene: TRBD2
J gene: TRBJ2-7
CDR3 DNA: TGTGCCAGCAGCCCTTCTCTAGCGGGAGCAGATAGAGAGCAGTACTTC
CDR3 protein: CASSPSLAGADREQYF

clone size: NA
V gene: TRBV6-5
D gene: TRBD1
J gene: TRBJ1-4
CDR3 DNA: TGTGCCAGCAGCCAGGACAGGGGCGATGAAAAACTGTTTTTT
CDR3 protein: CASSQDRGDEKLFF

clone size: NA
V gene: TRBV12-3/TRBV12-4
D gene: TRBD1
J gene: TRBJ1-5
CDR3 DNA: TGTGCCATCAGTCTGGGGACAGCCGGGCCCCAGCATTTT
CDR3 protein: CAISLGTAGPQHF

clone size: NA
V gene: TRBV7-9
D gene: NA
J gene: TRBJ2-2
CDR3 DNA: TGTGCCAGCAGCTTTTTTACCGGGGAGCTGTTTTTT
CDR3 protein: CASSFFTGELFF

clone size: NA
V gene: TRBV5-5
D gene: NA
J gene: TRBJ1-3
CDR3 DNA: TGTGCCAGCAGCTTGTCGGCAGGGACCTTGACGAGCTCTGGAAACACCATATATTTT
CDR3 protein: CASSLSAGTLTSSGNTIYF

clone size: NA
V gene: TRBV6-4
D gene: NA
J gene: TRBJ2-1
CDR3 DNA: TGTGCCAGCAGTGACTCAACCCCTCATGAGCAGTTCTTC
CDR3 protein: CASSDSTPHEQFF

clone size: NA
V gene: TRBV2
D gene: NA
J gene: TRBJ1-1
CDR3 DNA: TGTGCCAGCAGTCCGCTTGGTGAAGCTTTCTTT
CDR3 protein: CASSPLGEAFF

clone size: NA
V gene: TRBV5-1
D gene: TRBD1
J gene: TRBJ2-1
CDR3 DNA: TGCGCCAGCAGCTTGGTGACAGGGTTTTATGATGAGCAGTTCTTC
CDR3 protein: CASSLVTGFYDEQFF

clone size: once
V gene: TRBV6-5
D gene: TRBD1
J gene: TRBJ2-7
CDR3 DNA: TGTGCCAGCAGTCACAGGGGTGAGTCCTACGAGCAGTACTTC
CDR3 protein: CASSHRGESYEQYF

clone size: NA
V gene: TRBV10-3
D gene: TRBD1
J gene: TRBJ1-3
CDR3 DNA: TGTGCCATCAGCCGACAGGGCCTGAGCTCTGGAAACACCATATATTTT
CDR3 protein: CAISRQGLSSGNTIYF

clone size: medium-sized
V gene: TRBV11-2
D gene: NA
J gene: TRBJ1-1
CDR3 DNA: TGTGCCAGCAGCTTAATGGGGTGGACCACTGAAGCTTTCTTT
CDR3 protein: CASSLMGWTTEAFF

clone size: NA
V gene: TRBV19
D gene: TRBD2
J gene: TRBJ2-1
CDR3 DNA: TGTGCCAGTAGTACCGGGACTAGCACCTACAATGAGCAGTTCTTC
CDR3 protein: CASSTGTSTYNEQFF

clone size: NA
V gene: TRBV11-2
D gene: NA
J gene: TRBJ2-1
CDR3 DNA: TGTGCCAGCAGCTTAAGCTATCAATTACATAGGTATGAGCAGTTCTTC
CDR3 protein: CASSLSYQLHRYEQFF

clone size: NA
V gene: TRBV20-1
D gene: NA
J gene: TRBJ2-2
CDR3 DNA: TGCAGTGCCAGTAGGCCAGGGGAGGACACCGGGGAGCTGTTTTTT
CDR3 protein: CSASRPGEDTGELFF

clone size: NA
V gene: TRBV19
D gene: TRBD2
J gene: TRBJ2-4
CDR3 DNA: TGTGCCAGTAGTATGGGGGGACTAGCGGGACAAGCCAAAAACATTCAGTACTTC
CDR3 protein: CASSMGGLAGQAKNIQYF

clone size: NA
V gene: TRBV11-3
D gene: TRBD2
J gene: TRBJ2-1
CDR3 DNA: TGTGCCAGCAGCCCGGGACTAGTTTCGTACAATGAGCAGTTCTTC
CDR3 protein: CASSPGLVSYNEQFF

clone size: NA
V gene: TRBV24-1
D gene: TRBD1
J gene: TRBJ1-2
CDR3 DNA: TGTGCCACCAGTGATGACAGGGTGAACTATGGCTACACCTTC
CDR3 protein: CATSDDRVNYGYTF

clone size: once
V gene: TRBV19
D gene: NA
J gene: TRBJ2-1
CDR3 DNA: TGTGCCAGCATTGGATACAATGAGCAGTTCTTC
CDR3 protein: CASIGYNEQFF

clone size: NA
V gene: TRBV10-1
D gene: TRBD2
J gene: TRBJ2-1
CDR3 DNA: TGCGCCAGCAGTGAAGGTTGGGCTAGCGGGAGAAATGAGCAGTTCTTC
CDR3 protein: CASSEGWASGRNEQFF

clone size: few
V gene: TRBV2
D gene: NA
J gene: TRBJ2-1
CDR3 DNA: TGTGCCAGCAGTGAATGGTCAGGGAGCTACAATGAGCAGTTCTTC
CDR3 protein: CASSEWSGSYNEQFF

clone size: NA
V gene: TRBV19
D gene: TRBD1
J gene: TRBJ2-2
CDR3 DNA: TGTGCCAGTAGTATGGGGGACAGGGGGAACACCGGGGAGCTGTTTTTT
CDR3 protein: CASSMGDRGNTGELFF

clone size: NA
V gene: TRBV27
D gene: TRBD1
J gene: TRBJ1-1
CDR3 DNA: TGTGCCAGCAGTTTTCAACCCACAGGGGCTGAAGCTTTCTTT
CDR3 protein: CASSFQPTGAEAFF

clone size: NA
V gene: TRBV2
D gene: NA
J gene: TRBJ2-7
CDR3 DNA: TGTGCCAGCAGTCTTCCCCAGGGATTCTACGAGCAGTACTTC
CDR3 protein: CASSLPQGFYEQYF

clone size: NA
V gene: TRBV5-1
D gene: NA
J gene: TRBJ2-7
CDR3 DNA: TGCGCCAGCAGCTTAGAGACCACCGGCTACGAGCAGTACTTC
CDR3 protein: CASSLETTGYEQYF

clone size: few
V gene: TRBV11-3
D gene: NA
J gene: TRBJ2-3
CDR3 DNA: TGTGCCAGCAGCTTAGGAGGCGGGACACACACAGATACGCAGTATTTT
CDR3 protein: CASSLGGGTHTDTQYF

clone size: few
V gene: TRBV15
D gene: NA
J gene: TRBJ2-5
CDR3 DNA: TGTGCCACCAGCAGAGGGGCCCAAGAGACCCAGTACTTC
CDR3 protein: CATSRGAQETQYF

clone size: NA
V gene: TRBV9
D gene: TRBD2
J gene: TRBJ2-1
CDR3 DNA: TGTGCCAGCAGCGTAGAAGTAGCGGGGCGGGGTAGCCACAATGAGCAGTTCTTC
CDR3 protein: CASSVEVAGRGSHNEQFF

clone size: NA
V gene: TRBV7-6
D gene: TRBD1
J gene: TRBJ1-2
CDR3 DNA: TGTGCCAGCAGCTCTGCTTACAGGGGCAGGAAGAACTATGGCTACACCTTC
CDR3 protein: CASSSAYRGRKNYGYTF

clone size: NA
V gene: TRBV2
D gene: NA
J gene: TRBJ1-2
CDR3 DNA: TGTGCCAGCAGTGGGGAAGGGTTCGGCTATGGCTACACCTTC
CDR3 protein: CASSGEGFGYGYTF

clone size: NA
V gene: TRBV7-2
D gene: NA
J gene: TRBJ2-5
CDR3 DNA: TGTGCCAGCAGCTTATTGCGGCAGAACCAAGAGACCCAGTACTTC
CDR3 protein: CASSLLRQNQETQYF

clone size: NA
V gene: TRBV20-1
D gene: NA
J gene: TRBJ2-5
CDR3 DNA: TGCAGTCTTTCCCCCCGGGAGACCCAGTACTTC
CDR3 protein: CSLSPRETQYF

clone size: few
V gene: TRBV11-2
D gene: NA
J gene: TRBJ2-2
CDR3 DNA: TGTGCCAGCAGCTTAAGTCTACGGGGGGAGCTGTTTTTT
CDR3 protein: CASSLSLRGELFF

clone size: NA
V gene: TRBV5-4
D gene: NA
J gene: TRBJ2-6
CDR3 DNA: TGTGCCAGCAGCCCCCTCTGGGGTGGCTCTGGGGCCAACGTCCTGACTTTC
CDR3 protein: CASSPLWGGSGANVLTF

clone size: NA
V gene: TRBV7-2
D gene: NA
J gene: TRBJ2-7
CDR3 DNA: TGTGCCAGCAGCACCCATAGAGAGCAGTACTTC
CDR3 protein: CASSTHREQYF

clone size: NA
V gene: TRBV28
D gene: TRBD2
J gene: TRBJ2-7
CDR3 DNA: TGTGCCAGCAGTGCCCCAACCGGGACTAGTGGGAGATCCGGGCAGTACTTC
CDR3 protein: CASSAPTGTSGRSGQYF

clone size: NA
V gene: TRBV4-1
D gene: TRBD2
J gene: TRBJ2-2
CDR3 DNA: TGCGCCAGCAGCTGGGGAGTAACTAGCGGGAGTGGGGACGGGGAGCTGTTTTTT
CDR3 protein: CASSWGVTSGSGDGELFF

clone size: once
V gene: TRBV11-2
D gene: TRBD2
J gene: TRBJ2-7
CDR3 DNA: TGTGCCAGCAGCTTTGAGCGGGGCACCTACGAGCAGTACTTC
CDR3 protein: CASSFERGTYEQYF

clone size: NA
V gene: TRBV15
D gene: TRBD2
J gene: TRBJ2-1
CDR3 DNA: TGTGCCACCAGCAGGGAAAAAGGGAGCGGGAGGGTTGAGCAGTTCTTC
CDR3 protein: CATSREKGSGRVEQFF

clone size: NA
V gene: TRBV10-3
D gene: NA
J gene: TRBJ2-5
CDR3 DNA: TGTGCCATCAGTGAGTCGATGACGACGGAGACCCAGTACTTC
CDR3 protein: CAISESMTTETQYF

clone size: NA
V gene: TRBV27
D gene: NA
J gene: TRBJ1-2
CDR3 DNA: TGTGCCAGCAGTCGGCTCGGGACCGGAACTATCGGCTACACCTTC
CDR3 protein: CASSRLGTGTIGYTF

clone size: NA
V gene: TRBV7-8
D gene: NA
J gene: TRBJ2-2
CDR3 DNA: TGTGCCAGCAGCTTATCTTGGCGGGAAAACACCGGGGAGCTGTTTTTT
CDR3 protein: CASSLSWRENTGELFF

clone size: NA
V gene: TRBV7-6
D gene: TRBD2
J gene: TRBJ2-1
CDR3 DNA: TGTGCCAGCAGCCAACCCAATGGACTAGCGTCGTACAATGAGCAGTTCTTC
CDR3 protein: CASSQPNGLASYNEQFF

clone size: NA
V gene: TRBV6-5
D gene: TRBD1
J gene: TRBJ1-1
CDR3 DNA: TGTGCCAGCAGTTACGCAATAACAGGGGGGGGAACTGAAGCTTTCTTT
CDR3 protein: CASSYAITGGGTEAFF

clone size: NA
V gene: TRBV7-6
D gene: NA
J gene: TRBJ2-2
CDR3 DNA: TGTGCCAGCAGCTCACTCCGAAAGTCCCAGGGCGCCGGGGAGCTGTTTTTT
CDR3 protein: CASSSLRKSQGAGELFF

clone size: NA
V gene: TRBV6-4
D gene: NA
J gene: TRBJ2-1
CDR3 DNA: TGTGCCAGCAGTGTAGAGACTTACGGTGAGCAGTTCTTC
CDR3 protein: CASSVETYGEQFF

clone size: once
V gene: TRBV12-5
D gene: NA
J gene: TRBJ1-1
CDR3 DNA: TGTGCTAGTGGTCCGGGGAACGCTGAAGCTTTCTTT
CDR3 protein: CASGPGNAEAFF